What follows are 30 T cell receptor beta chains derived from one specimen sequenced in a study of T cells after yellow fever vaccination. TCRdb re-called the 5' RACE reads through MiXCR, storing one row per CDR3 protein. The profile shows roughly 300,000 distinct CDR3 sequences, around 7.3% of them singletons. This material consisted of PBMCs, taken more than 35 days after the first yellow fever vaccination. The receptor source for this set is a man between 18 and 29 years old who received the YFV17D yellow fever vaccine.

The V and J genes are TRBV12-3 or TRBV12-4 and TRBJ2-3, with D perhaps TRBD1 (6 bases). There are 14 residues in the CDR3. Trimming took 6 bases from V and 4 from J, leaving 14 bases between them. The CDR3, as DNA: TGTGCCAGCAGCAAACTAGGGGGATCAGATACGCAGTATTTT. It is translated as CASSKLGGSDTQYF.

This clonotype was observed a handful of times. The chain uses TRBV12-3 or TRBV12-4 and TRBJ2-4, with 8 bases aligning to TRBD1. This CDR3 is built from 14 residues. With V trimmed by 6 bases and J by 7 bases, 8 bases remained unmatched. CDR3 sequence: CASRPGQGWNIQYF. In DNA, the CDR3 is TGTGCCAGCAGACCCGGACAGGGATGGAACATTCAGTACTTC.

The CDR3 reads CSASDRGQPTGANVLTF. The DNA for the CDR3 is TGCAGTGCTTCGGACAGGGGGCAACCTACTGGGGCCAACGTCCTGACTTTC. The chain carries TRBV20-1 and TRBJ2-6; 11 bases align to TRBD1. The CDR3 runs 17 residues. After removal of 5 bases from V and 2 bases from J, the junction contained 8 bases not matched to a gene. Germline CDR1 reads DFQATT; CDR2 reads SNEGSKA (reference sequence).

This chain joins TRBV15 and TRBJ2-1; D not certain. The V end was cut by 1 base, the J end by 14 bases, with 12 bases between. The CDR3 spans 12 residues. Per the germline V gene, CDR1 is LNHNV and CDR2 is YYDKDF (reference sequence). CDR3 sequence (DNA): TGTGCCACCAGCAGAGCCGGTGGTTTGGAGTTCTTC. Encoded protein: CATSRAGGLEFF.

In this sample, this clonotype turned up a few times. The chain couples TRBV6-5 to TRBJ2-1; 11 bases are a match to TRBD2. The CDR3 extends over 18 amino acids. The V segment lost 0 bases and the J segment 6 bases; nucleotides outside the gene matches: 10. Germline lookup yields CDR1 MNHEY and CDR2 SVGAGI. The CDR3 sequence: CASSYSNPLAGGPNEQFF. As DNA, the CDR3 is TGTGCCAGCAGTTACTCGAATCCCCTAGCGGGGGGCCCCAATGAGCAGTTCTTC.

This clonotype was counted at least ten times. The CDR3 DNA reads as TGTGCCAGCAGCTTAGGGCTAGCAGCAGATACGCAGTATTTT. This sequence encodes CASSLGLAADTQYF. The J gene is TRBJ2-3, the V gene TRBV5-6; D possibly corresponds to TRBD2 (5 bases). The germline gives CDR1 SGHDT, CDR2 YYEEEE. The CDR3 covers 14 residues. Trimming removed 2 bases at V and 4 bases at J, with 11 bases between.

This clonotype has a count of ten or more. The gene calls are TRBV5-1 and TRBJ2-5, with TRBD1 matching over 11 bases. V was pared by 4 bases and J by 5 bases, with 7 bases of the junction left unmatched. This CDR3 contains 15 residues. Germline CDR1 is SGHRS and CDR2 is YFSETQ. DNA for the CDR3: TGCGCCAGCAGCCCGGGGACAGGGGGGGGCGAGACCCAGTACTTC. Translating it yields CASSPGTGGGETQYF.

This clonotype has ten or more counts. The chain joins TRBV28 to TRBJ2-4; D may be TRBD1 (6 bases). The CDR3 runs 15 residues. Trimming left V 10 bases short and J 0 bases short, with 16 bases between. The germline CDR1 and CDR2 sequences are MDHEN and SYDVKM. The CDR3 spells CAIRLQGVAKNIQYF. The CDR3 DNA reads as TGTGCCATCCGATTACAGGGTGTAGCCAAAAACATTCAGTACTTC.

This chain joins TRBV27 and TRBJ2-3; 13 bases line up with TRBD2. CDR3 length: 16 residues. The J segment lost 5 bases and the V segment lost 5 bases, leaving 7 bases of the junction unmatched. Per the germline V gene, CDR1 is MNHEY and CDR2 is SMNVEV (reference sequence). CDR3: CASSPRLAGGVDTQYF. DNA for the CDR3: TGTGCCAGCAGTCCCCGACTAGCGGGGGGCGTAGATACGCAGTATTTT.

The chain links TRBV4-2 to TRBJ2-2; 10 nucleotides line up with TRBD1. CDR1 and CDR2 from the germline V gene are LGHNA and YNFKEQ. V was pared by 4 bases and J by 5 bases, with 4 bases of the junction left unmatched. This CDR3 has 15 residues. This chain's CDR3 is CASSPPGQGTGELFF. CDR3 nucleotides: TGTGCCAGCAGCCCCCCGGGACAGGGGACCGGGGAGCTGTTTTTT.

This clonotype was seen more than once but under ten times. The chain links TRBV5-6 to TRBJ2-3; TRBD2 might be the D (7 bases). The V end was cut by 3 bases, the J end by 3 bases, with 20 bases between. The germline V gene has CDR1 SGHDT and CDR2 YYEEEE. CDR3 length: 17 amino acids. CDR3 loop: CASSSPRGGRETDTQYF. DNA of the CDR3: TGTGCCAGCAGCTCGCCAAGGGGGGGGCGAGAGACAGATACGCAGTATTTT.

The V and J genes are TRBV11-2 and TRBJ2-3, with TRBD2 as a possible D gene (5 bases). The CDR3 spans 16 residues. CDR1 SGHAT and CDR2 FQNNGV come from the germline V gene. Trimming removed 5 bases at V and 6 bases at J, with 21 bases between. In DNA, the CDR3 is TGTGCCAGCAGCCACCGCGGGCTAGCTCGACGGGATACGCAGTATTTT. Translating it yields CASSHRGLARRDTQYF.

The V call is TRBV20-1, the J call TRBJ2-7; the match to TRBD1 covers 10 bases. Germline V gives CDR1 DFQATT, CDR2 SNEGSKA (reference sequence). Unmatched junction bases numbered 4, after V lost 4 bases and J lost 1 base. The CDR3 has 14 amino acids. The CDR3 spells CSATGTGDSYEQYV. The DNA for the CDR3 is TGCAGTGCTACCGGGACAGGGGATTCCTACGAGCAGTACGTC.

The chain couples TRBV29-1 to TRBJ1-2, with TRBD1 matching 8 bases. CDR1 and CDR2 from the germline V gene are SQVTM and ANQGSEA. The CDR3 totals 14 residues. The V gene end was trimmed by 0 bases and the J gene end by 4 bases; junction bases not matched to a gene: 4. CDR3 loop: CSVEETGVGYGYTF. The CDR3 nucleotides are TGCAGCGTTGAAGAGACAGGGGTGGGCTATGGCTACACCTTC.

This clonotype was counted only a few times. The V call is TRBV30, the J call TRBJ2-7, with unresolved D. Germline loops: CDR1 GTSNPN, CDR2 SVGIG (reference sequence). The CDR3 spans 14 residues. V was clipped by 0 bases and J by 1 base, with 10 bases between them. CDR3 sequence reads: CAWSVRVASYEQYF. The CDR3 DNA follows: TGTGCCTGGAGTGTCCGGGTAGCTTCCTACGAGCAGTACTTC.

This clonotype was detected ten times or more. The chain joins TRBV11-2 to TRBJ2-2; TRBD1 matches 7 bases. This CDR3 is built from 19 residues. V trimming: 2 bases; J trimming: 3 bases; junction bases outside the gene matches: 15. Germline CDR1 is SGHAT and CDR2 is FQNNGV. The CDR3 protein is CASSLSMNPDRADTGELFF. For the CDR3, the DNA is TGTGCCAGCAGCTTATCCATGAACCCAGACAGGGCAGACACCGGGGAGCTGTTTTTT.

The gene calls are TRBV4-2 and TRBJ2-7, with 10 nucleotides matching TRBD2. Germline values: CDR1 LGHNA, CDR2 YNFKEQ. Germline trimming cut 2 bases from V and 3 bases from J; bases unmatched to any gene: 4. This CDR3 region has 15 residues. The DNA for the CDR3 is TGTGCCAGCAGCCAACAGCGGGGGGGGTACTACGAGCAGTACTTC. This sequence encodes CASSQQRGGYYEQYF.

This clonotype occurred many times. In DNA form, the CDR3 reads TGTGCCACCAGCTACGACGGGGAGAACACTGAAGCTTTCTTT. Protein product: CATSYDGENTEAFF. The rearrangement joins TRBV15 to TRBJ1-1; D unresolved. This CDR3 comprises 14 residues. CDR1 is LNHNV, CDR2 YYDKDF, per germline (reference sequence). Trimming left V 5 bases short and J 1 base short, with 11 bases between.

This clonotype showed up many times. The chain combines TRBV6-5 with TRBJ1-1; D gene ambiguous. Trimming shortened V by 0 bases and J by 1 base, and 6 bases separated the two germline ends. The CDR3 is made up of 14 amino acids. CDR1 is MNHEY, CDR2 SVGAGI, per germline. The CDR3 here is CASSYSRQNTEAFF. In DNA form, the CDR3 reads TGTGCCAGCAGTTACTCCCGACAGAACACTGAAGCTTTCTTT.

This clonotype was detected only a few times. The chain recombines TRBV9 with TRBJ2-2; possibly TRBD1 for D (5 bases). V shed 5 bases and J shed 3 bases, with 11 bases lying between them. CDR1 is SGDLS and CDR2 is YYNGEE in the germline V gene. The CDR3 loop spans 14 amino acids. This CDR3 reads CASRVDSDTGELFF. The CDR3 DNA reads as TGTGCCAGCAGGGTTGACAGCGACACCGGGGAGCTGTTTTTT.

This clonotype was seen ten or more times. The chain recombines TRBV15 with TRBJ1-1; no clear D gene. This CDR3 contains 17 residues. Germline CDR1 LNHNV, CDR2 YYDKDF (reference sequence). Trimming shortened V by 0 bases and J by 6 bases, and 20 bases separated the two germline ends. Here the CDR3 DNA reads TGTGCCACCAGCAGAGATGAGTGGGCAACGGAGCTGCCTGAAGCTTTCTTT. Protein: CATSRDEWATELPEAFF.

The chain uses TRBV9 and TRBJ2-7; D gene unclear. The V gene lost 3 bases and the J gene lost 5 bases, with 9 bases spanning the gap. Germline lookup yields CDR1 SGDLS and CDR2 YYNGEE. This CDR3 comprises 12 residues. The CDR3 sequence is CASSAETDEQYF. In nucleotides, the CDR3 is TGTGCCAGCAGCGCCGAAACCGACGAGCAGTACTTC.

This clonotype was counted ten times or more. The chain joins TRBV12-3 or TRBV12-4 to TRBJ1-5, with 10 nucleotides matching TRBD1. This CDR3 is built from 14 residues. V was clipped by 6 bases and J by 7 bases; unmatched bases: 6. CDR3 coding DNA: TGTGCCAGCAGAGGGACAGGGGCCCGGCAGCCCCAGCATTTT. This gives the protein CASRGTGARQPQHF.

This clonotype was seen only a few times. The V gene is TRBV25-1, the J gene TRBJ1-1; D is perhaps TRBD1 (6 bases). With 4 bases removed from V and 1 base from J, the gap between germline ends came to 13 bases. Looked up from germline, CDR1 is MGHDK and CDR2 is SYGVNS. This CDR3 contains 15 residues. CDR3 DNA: TGTGCCAGCAGTGTGGGGGGCGCAGGGAACACTGAAGCTTTCTTT. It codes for CASSVGGAGNTEAFF.

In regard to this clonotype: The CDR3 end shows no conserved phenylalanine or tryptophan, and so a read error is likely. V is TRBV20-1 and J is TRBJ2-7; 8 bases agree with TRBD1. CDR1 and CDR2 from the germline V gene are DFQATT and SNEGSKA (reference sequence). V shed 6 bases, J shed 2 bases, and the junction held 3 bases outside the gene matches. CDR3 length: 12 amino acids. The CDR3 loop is CSARTGTYEQYI. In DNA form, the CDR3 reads TGCAGTGCCAGGACAGGGACCTACGAGCAGTACATC.

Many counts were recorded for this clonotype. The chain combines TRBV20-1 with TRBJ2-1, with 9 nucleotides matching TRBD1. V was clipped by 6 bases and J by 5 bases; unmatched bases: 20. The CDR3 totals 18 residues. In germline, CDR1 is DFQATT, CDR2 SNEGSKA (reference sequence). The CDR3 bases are TGCAGTGCCCCTTCTCGGACAGGGGCCTTTTTTTCAGACAATGAGCAGTTCTTC. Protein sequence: CSAPSRTGAFFSDNEQFF.

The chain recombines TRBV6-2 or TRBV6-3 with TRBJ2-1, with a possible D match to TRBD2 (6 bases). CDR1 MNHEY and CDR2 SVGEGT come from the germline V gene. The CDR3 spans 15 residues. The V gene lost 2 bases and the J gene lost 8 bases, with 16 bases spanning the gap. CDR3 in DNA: TGTGCCAGCAGTTACGGGGGGTCGGGGAACGATGAGCAGTTCTTC. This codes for CASSYGGSGNDEQFF.

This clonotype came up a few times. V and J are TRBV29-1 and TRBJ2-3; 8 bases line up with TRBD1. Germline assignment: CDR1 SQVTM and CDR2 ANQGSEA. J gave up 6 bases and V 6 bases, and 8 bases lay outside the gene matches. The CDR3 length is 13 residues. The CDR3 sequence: CSVGTGMGDTQYF. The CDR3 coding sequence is TGCAGCGTGGGGACAGGCATGGGTGATACGCAGTATTTT.

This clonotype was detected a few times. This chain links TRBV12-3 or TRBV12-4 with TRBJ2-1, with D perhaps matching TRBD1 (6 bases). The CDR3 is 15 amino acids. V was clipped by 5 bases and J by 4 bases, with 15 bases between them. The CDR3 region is CASSPVAGVYNEQFF. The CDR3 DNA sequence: TGTGCCAGCAGTCCCGTGGCAGGGGTTTACAATGAGCAGTTCTTC.

CDR3 DNA sequence: TGTGCCAGCAGACTGACAGCAACTAATGAAAAACTGTTTTTT. Protein: CASRLTATNEKLFF. The chain recombines TRBV6-1 with TRBJ1-4; perhaps TRBD1 as D (5 bases). Germline CDR1 MNHNS, CDR2 SASEGT. There are 14 residues in the CDR3. Trimming stripped 6 bases from V and 0 bases from J, with 8 bases between.